This TCR beta chain was identified in a study of T-cell memory formation after mild COVID-19. This clonotype was counted only a few times. Germline V gene sequence: CDR1 DFQATT, CDR2 SNEGSKA (reference sequence). Losses at the gene ends were 5 bases for V and 3 bases for J; bases not matched to a gene: 3. There are 14 residues in the CDR3. One entry per CDR3 protein results from TCRdb running MiXCR on the 5' RACE reads. The top ten clones hold around a quarter of a sample with over 120,000 distinct CDR3 sequences, less than 25% of them seen once. The chain combines TRBV20-1 with TRBJ2-1, with TRBD2 identical over 11 bases. The sequence was collected from an adult woman who had mild COVID-19 (a few samples of this study predate the infection). Cell type and time point are not known. Sequenced sample: PBMCs or a T cell subset sorted from them (not recorded which). CDR3: CSAPLAGDYNEQFF. In DNA form, the CDR3 reads TGCAGTGCTCCACTAGCGGGGGACTACAATGAGCAGTTCTTC.